Detailed here is one T cell receptor beta chain. Its cognate antigen has yet to be identified. The input lacks base qualities; no much larger clone sits a single base away. Healthy HIV-negative adults with no recently reported acute infections or vaccinations were included as donors. All donors were Caucasian adults living in Nashville, Tennessee, USA. CD4+ T cells were enriched by magnetic negative selection, after which naive cells were positively selected on CD45RA and the negative fraction was taken as the memory subset. Blood was obtained by leukapheresis, after which PBMCs were separated by Ficoll-Histopaque density gradient centrifugation and cryopreserved in liquid nitrogen vapor phase. Analytical flow cytometry was used to check the purity and quantity of each magnetically sorted T cell population. Genomic DNA was isolated from each sorted fraction and quantified by UV absorbance on a Nanodrop 2000c.

This entry is derived from a study of shared clonotypes between healthy human individuals (dated by TCRdb to 2018 to 2021). Regarding the research as a whole: A couple of women and three men aged 18 to 49 years were included in the cohort. To increase sequencing depth and limit assay-specific biases, different laboratories used diverse techniques to prepare libraries and sequence TCR repertoires. Between about 0.85 and 10 billion PBMCs per donor were obtained by leukapheresis. The study deeply sequenced blood TCR repertoires of about 5 healthy adults to estimate repertoire size and the extent of clonotype sharing between individuals. For each donor, three plates each were used for CD4 naive and CD4 memory, two plates were used for CD8 naive, and one plate was used for CD8 memory.

V is cut by 6 bases and J by 4 bases, and the space between the germline ends is 15 bases. The CDR3, cysteine through phenylalanine, is 14 amino acids long. Only CDR3 DNA remains: 42 bases, in frame from the first base. CDR1 and CDR2, looked up from the germline V gene, are ENHRY and SYGVKD. TCR CDR3 regions were amplified from genomic DNA by multiplex PCR using the deep immunoSEQ assay. Extracted genomic DNA from each cell subset was distributed evenly across all wells of several immunoSEQ 96-well plates, and each plate was treated as a replicate. For sorted subsets, around 0.2 ug genomic DNA, equal to tens of thousands of T cell genomes, was loaded into each replicate PCR. Purified libraries were quantified with a Qubit 3.0 fluorometer, sized on a Bioanalyzer 2100, and re-quantified with the KAPA Library Quantification kit. Every immunoSEQ 96-well plate was sequenced on a dedicated single-read 150-cycle Illumina NextSeq 550 flow cell. The authors' pipeline ran thus. Because only junctional sequences without quality scores were contained in the immunoSEQ output, filtering matching that applied to full-length reads could not be performed. To assign V/J genes and CDR3, sequences were annotated using PyIR, a Python wrapper for IgBLAST v1.9, with IMGT germline references. Reads were filtered out if the reads had weak V/J assignments (E-value above 1e-6), no CDR3, stop codons, out-of-frame junctions, or ambiguous translated residues. V3J clonotypes were defined as sequences sharing the same inferred V gene, J gene, and CDR3 amino acid sequence. Percentage overlap between repertoires was calculated by dividing the number of shared unique clonotypes by the size of the smaller repertoire. Repertoire richness was assessed with RTK rarefaction, the Chao1 estimator, and Recon v2.1 estimates of unobserved clonotypes. Generation probabilities for all TCRbeta clonotypes obtained by the gDNA method from several donors were computed using OLGA. In its TCRdb copy, this immuneACCESS table keeps in-frame sequences only and misses some clones. Where compared with another copy, unresolved V genes explain less than half of these, and the others have no known cause. V, J and clone size derive from that table, while D and trimming were established from the DNA sequence. Within this sample are 1.5 million to 1.9 million clones, with 95% to 99% of them counted one time only. The leading ten clones occupy around 0.47% of the sample.

Points the paper makes about the study in general: Sharing across four donors was observed for 5% to 6.5% of naive CD4, under 4% of naive CD8, 2% to 2.5% of memory CD4, and about 0.38% of memory CD8 clonotypes. Estimated clonotype richness was generally larger for naive than for memory subsets. Clonotypes shared by all four sorted-subset donors showed higher generation probabilities than non-shared clonotypes. Even with the large sequencing depth, rarefaction of the sorted-subset datasets indicated that sequencing was incomplete. Pairwise subsampling indicated that sequencing depth was expected to affect the degree of clonotype sharing among donors. The small number of donors limited the genetic and exposure-history diversity represented. Sampling was limited to blood, and TCR repertoires in tissue likely differ from TCR repertoires in blood.

The clonotype originates from a man aged 25-40 years in good health. Sequencing used naive CD4+ T cells sorted from blood. In the paper's terms, the cell subset or site label means: CD45RA+ positively selected. The chain was built from TRBV10-3 and TRBJ1-1; a tentative D match to TRBD1 spans 6 bases. The CDR3 loop reads CAISRKGDGTEAFF. The nucleotides are TGTGCCATCAGCAGAAAGGGGGATGGCACTGAAGCTTTCTTT.